Listed below are T cell receptor beta chains from one sample, sequenced in a study of blood T cell repertoires in COVID-19. Sequencing was performed with immunoSEQ multiplex PCR; in TCRdb, only in-frame clones are kept and a portion is missing. The table records 60,000 to 90,000 clones, 90% of them present only once. Material for sequencing was peripheral blood. These receptors originate from a woman older than 75 with acute or convalescent COVID-19. Both conserved end residues are part of each CDR3.

v_call: TRBV6-6
j_call: TRBJ1-1
cdr3_aa: CASSPRAGVEYTEAFF

v_call: TRBV7-3
j_call: TRBJ2-2
cdr3_aa: CASSLGLAANTGELFF

v_call: TRBV7-2
j_call: TRBJ1-5
cdr3_aa: CASSLREGQGNQPQHF

v_call: TRBV7-7
j_call: TRBJ2-3
cdr3_aa: CASSLRPTTSGFIDTQYF

v_call: TRBV7-9
j_call: TRBJ1-3
cdr3_aa: CASSLGGGGSGNTIYF

v_call: TRBV6-2/TRBV6-3
j_call: TRBJ1-1
cdr3_aa: CASSYLPGGTEAFF

v_call: TRBV21-1
j_call: TRBJ1-3
cdr3_aa: CASSNLQNYLSGNTIYF

v_call: TRBV18
j_call: TRBJ1-1
cdr3_aa: CASSVRDSGTEAFF

v_call: TRBV5-1
j_call: TRBJ1-2
cdr3_aa: CASSLQGADGYTF

v_call: TRBV7-2
j_call: TRBJ2-2
cdr3_aa: CASSLEGGHTGELFF

v_call: TRBV24-1
j_call: TRBJ2-1
cdr3_aa: CATSDPGTRHKDEQFF

v_call: TRBV2
j_call: TRBJ2-3
cdr3_aa: CASRLGRGNTDTQYF

v_call: TRBV27
j_call: TRBJ1-6
cdr3_aa: CASSREYSPLSPLHF